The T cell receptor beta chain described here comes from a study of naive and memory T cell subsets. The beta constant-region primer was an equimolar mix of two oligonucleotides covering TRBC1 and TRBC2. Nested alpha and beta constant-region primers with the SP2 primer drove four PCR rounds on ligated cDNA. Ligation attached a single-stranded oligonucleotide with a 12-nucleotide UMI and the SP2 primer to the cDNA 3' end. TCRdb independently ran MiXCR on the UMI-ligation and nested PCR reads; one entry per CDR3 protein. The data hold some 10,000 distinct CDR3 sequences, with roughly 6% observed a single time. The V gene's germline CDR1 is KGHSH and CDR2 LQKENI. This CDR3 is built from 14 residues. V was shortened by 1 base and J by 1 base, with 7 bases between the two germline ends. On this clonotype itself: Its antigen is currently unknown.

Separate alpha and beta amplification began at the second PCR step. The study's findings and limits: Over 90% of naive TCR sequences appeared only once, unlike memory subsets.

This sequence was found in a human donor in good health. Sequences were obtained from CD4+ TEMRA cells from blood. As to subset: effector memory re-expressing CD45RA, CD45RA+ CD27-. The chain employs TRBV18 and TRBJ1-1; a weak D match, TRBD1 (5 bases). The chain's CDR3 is CASSPQGSNTEAFF. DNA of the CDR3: TGTGCCAGCTCACCACAGGGGTCGAACACTGAAGCTTTCTTT.